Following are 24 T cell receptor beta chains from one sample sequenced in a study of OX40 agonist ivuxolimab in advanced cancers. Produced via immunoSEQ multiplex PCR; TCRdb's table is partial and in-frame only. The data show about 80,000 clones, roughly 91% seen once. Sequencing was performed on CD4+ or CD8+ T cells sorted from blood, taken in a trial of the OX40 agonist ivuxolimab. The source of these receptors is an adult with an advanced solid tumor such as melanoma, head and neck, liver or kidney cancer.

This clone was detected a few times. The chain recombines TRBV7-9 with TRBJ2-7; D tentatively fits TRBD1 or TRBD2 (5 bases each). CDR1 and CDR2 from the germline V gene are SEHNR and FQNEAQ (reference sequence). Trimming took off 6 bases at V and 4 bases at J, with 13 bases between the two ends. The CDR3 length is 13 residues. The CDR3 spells CASRRAPGYEQYF. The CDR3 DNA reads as TGTGCCAGCAGGAGGGCCCCAGGGTACGAGCAGTACTTC.

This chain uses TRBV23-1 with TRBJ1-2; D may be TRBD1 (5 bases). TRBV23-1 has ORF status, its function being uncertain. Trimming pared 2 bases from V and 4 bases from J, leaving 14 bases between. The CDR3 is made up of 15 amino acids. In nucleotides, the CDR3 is TGCGCCAGCAGTCAAAGGAGGGGCTCTCCCTATGGCTACACCTTC. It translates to CASSQRRGSPYGYTF.

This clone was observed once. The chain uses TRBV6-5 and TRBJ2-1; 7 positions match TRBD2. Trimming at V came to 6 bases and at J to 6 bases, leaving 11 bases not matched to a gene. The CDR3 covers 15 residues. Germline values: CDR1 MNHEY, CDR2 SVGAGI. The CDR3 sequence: CASRPTGTTGNEQFF. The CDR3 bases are TGTGCCAGCAGGCCGACCGGGACTACAGGCAATGAGCAGTTCTTC.

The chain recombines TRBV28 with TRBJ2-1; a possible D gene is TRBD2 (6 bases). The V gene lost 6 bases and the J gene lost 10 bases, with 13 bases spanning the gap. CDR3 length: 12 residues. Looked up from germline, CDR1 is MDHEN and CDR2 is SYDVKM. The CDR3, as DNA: TGTGCCAGCAGGTCGGAGGGTGGGGAGCAGTTCTTC. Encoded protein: CASRSEGGEQFF.

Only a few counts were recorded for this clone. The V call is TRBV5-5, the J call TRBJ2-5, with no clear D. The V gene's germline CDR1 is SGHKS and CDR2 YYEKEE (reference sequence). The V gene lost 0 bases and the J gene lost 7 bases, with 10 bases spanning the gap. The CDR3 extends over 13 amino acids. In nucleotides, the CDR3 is TGTGCCAGCAGCTTGGTGGCCTATGTGACCCAGTACTTC. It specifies CASSLVAYVTQYF.

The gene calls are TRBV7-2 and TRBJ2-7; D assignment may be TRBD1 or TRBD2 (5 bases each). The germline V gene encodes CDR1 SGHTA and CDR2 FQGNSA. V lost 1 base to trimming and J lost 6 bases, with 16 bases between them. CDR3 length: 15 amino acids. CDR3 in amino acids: CASSLGPGRLFEQYV. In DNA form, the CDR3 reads TGTGCCAGCAGCTTAGGACCGGGACGGCTGTTCGAGCAGTACGTC.

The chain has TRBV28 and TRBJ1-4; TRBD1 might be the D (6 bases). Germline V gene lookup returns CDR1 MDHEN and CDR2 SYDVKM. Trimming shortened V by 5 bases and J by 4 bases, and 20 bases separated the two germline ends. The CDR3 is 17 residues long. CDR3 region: CASSTGKKFPDNEKLFF. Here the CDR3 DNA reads TGTGCCAGCAGTACAGGGAAAAAGTTTCCGGATAATGAAAAACTGTTTTTT.

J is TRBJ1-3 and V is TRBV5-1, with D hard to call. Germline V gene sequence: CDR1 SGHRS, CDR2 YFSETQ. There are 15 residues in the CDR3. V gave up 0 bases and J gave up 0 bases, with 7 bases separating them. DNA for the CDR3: TGCGCCAGCAGCTTGGCTGCCTCCTCTGGAAACACCATATATTTT. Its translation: CASSLAASSGNTIYF.

This CDR3 is CASSLEFRGGNTIYF. CDR3 DNA: TGTGCCAGCAGCCTAGAGTTTCGGGGCGGAAACACCATATATTTT. The chain joins TRBV28 to TRBJ1-3; possibly TRBD1 for D (5 bases). Looked up from germline, CDR1 is MDHEN and CDR2 is SYDVKM. V gave up 6 bases and J gave up 4 bases, with 16 bases separating them. The CDR3 is 15 amino acids.

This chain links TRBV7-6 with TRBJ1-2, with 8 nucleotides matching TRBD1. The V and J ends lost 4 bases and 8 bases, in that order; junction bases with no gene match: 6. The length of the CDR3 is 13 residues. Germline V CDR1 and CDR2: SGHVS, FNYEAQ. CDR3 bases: TGTGCCAGCAGCTCCCGGACAGGGTCAGGCTACACCTTC. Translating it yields CASSSRTGSGYTF. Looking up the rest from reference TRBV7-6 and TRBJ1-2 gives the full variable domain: GAGVSQSPRYKVTKRGQDVALRCDPISGHVSLYWYRQALGQGPEFLTYFNYEAQQDKSGLPNDRFSAERPEGSISTLTIQRTEQRDSAMYRCASSSRTGSGYTFGSGTRLTVV.

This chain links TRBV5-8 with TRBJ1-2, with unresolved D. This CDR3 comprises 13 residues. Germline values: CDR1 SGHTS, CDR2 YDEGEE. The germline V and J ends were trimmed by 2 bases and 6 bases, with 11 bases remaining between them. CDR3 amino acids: CASSLRPDDGYTF. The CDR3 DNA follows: TGTGCCAGCAGCTTACGCCCGGATGATGGCTACACCTTC.

CDR3 residues: CASSRAPGLGQGHRPQHF. In DNA, the CDR3 is TGTGCCAGTAGTCGAGCACCGGGTTTGGGACAGGGCCATCGGCCCCAGCATTTT. The chain recombines TRBV19 with TRBJ1-5; 9 nucleotides align to TRBD1. Trimming at V came to 5 bases and at J to 9 bases, leaving 20 bases not matched to a gene. CDR3 length equals 18 residues. In germline, CDR1 is LNHDA, CDR2 SQIVND (reference sequence).

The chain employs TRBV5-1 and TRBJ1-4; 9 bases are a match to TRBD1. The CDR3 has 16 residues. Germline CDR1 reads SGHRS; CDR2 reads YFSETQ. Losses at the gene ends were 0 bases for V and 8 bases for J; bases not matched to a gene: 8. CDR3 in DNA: TGCGCCAGCAGCTTGGCCGGGGACAGGGTGGAGGAAAAACTGTTTTTT. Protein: CASSLAGDRVEEKLFF.

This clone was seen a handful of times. The CDR3 sequence: CASSEGATTEAFF. The DNA of the CDR3 is TGTGCCAGCAGCGAGGGGGCTACCACTGAAGCTTTCTTT. This rearrangement joins TRBV9 to TRBJ1-1, with TRBD1 identical over 7 bases. Trimming removed 3 bases from V and 4 bases from J; junction bases left unmatched: 3. CDR3 length: 13 residues. Germline-derived CDR1 and CDR2 are SGDLS and YYNGEE.

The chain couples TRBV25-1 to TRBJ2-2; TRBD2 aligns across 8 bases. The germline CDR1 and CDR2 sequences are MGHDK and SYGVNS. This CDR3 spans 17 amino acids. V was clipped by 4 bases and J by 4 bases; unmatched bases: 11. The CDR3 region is CASSGHSGTRSTGELFF. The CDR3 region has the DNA TGTGCCAGCAGTGGACATTCCGGGACTAGAAGCACCGGGGAGCTGTTTTTT.

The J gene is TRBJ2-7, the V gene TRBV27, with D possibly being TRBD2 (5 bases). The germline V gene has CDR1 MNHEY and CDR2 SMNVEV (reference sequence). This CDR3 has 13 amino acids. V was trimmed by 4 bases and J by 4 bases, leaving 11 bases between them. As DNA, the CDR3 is TGTGCCAGCAGTTACCGGGATCAGTACGAGCAGTACTTC. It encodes CASSYRDQYEQYF.

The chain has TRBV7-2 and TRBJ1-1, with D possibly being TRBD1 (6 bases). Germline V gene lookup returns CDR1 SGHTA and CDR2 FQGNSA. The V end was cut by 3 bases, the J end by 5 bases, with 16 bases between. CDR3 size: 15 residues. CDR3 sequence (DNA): TGTGCCAGCAGCTTGCGTGTGCGGGGGGCAACTGAAGCTTTCTTT. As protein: CASSLRVRGATEAFF.

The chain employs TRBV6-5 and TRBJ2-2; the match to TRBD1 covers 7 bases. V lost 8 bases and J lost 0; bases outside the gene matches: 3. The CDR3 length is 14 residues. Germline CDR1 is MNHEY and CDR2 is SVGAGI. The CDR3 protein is CASWGQTNTGELFF. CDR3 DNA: TGTGCCAGCTGGGGACAGACGAACACCGGGGAGCTGTTTTTT.

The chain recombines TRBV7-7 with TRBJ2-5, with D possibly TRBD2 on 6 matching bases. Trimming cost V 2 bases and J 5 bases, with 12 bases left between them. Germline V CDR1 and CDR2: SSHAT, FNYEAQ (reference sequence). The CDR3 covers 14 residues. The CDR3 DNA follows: TGTGCCAGCAGCTTATCGGGACTCAAGGAGACCCAGTACTTC. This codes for CASSLSGLKETQYF.

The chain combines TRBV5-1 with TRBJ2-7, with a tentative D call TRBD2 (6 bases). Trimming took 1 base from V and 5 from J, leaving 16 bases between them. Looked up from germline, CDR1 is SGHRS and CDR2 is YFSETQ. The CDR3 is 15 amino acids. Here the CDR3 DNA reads TGCGCCAGCAGCTTGTCTGGCGGGGAGTGGAACGAGCAGTACTTC. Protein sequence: CASSLSGGEWNEQYF.

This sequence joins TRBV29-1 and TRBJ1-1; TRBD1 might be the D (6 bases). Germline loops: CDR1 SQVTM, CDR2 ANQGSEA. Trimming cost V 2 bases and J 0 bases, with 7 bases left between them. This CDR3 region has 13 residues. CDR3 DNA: TGCAGCGTTGAACGGGACATGAACACTGAAGCTTTCTTT. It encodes CSVERDMNTEAFF.

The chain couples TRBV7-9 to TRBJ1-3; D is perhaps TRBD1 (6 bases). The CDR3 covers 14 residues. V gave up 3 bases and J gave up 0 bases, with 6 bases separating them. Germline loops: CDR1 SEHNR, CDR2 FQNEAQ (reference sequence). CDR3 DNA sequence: TGTGCCAGCAGCTTGGGACACTCTGGAAACACCATATATTTT. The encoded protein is CASSLGHSGNTIYF.

The CDR3 coding sequence is TGTGCCAGTACCGACAGGGCCGGCAAAAACATTCAGTACTTC. It is translated as CASTDRAGKNIQYF. The rearrangement joins TRBV19 to TRBJ2-4, with TRBD1 matching 7 bases. CDR1 is LNHDA, CDR2 SQIVND, per germline (reference sequence). This CDR3 comprises 14 residues. Trimming cost V 7 bases and J 3 bases; bases outside gene matches: 6. Drawing the rest from reference TRBV19 and TRBJ2-4, the complete variable domain is DGGITQSPKYLFRKEGQNVTLSCEQNLNHDAMYWYRQDPGQGLRLIYYSQIVNDFQKGDIAEGYSVSREKKESFPLTVTSAQKNPTAFYLCASTDRAGKNIQYFGAGTRLSVL.

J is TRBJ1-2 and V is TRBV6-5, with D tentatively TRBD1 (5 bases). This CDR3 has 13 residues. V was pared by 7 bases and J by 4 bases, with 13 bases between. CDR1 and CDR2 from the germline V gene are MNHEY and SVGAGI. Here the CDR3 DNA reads TGTGCCAGCATCCCGGGTGGGGGCTATGGCTACACCTTC. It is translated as CASIPGGGYGYTF.